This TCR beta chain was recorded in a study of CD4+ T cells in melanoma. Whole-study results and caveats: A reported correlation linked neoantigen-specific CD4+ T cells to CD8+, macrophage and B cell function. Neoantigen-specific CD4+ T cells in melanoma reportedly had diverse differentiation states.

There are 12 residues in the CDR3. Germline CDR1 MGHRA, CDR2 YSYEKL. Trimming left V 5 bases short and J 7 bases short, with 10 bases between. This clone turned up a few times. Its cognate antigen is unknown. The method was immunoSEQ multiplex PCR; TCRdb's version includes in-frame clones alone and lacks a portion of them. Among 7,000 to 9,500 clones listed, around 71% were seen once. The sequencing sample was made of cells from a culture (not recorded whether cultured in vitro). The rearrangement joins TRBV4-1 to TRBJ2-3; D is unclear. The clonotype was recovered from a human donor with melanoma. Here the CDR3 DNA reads TGCGCCAGCAGCACCGCATTGAATACGCAGTATTTT. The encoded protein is CASSTALNTQYF.